A selection of T cell receptor beta chains follows, all from one sample in a study of T-cell memory formation after mild COVID-19. TCRdb ran MiXCR on the 5' RACE reads and lists one entry per CDR3 protein. The sample lists approximately 170,000 distinct CDR3 sequences; roughly 13% were seen once. Sequenced input: PBMCs or a T cell subset sorted from them (not recorded which). These TCRs come from a man aged 18-30 years who had mild COVID-19 (a few samples of this study predate the infection). Cell type and time point are not known. The CDR3 runs from the conserved cysteine through the conserved F or W. Each record gives: J gene, D gene, V gene, clone size, CDR3 protein, CDR3 DNA. D genes are given only for firm matches. Clone size is not always given. Where it is, it says once, few, many or a class for expanded clones.

TRBJ2-1 NA TRBV5-1 many CASTTGKVHNEQFF TGCGCCAGCACCACAGGGAAGGTCCACAATGAGCAGTTCTTC
TRBJ2-7 TRBD1 TRBV7-2 NA CASSLSFGQGYEQYF TGTGCCAGCAGCTTAAGTTTCGGACAGGGCTACGAGCAGTACTTC
TRBJ2-7 NA TRBV7-2 NA CASSYREDYEQYF TGTGCCAGCAGCTACAGGGAGGACTACGAGCAGTACTTC
TRBJ2-7 TRBD1 TRBV12-3/TRBV12-4 NA CASSPLAGGYEQYF TGTGCCAGCAGTCCCCTGGCAGGGGGCTACGAGCAGTACTTC
TRBJ1-1 TRBD1 TRBV29-1 NA CSVGPGGSEAFF TGCAGCGTTGGACCAGGGGGCTCTGAAGCTTTCTTT
TRBJ2-7 NA TRBV7-3 few CASSFGGVSEQYF TGTGCCAGCAGCTTCGGCGGGGTATCCGAGCAGTACTTC
TRBJ1-4 NA TRBV6-5 many CASSYSAGEDEKLFF TGTGCCAGCAGTTACAGCGCGGGCGAAGATGAAAAACTGTTTTTT
TRBJ2-3 NA TRBV2 NA CASSDGVQGTQYF TGTGCCAGCAGTGATGGGGTACAGGGTACGCAGTATTTT
TRBJ1-5 NA TRBV7-2 NA CASSRTAALNQPQHF TGTGCCAGCAGCCGGACAGCAGCATTAAATCAGCCCCAGCATTTT
TRBJ1-5 TRBD1 TRBV12-3/TRBV12-4 NA CASRGTGAEPQHF TGTGCCAGCAGAGGGACAGGGGCCGAACCCCAGCATTTT
TRBJ1-2 TRBD1 TRBV7-2 NA CASSHLDRDYGYTF TGTGCCAGCAGCCACCTAGACAGGGACTATGGCTACACCTTC
TRBJ2-5 NA TRBV12-3/TRBV12-4 NA CASRDLQETQYF TGTGCCAGCAGAGACTTGCAAGAGACCCAGTACTTC
TRBJ1-1 NA TRBV4-3 few CASSKDSGALEAFF TGCGCCAGCAGCAAAGATAGTGGGGCACTGGAAGCTTTCTTT
TRBJ1-2 NA TRBV7-2 few CASSLVSGYGYTF TGTGCCAGCAGCTTAGTGTCCGGTTATGGCTACACCTTC
TRBJ2-5 NA TRBV5-1 many CASSADMETQYF TGCGCCAGCAGCGCTGACATGGAGACCCAGTACTTC
TRBJ2-3 TRBD2 TRBV9 NA CASSVAPGGDRGTQYF TGTGCCAGCAGCGTAGCCCCCGGGGGGGACCGTGGTACGCAGTATTTT
TRBJ2-5 NA TRBV15 few CATSSGSGRAKETQYF TGTGCCACCAGCAGTGGTAGCGGTAGGGCTAAAGAGACCCAGTACTTC
TRBJ1-1 TRBD1 TRBV28 few CASRPDRITEAFF TGTGCCAGCAGACCGGACAGGATAACTGAAGCTTTCTTT
TRBJ2-2 TRBD1 TRBV4-3 few CASSPRTGVSGGELFF TGCGCCAGCAGCCCCCGAACAGGGGTTTCGGGCGGGGAGCTGTTTTTT
TRBJ1-2 NA TRBV28 NA CASSLFPGGPPGGYTF TGTGCCAGCAGTTTATTTCCAGGAGGACCACCGGGCGGCTACACCTTC
TRBJ1-5 TRBD1 TRBV20-1 NA CSAFSTGQGNQPQHF TGCAGTGCTTTCTCGACGGGACAGGGGAATCAGCCCCAGCATTTT
TRBJ1-5 NA TRBV6-2/TRBV6-3 NA CASSYDGYSNQPQHF TGTGCCAGCAGTTACGACGGATATAGCAATCAGCCCCAGCATTTT
TRBJ1-2 TRBD1 TRBV29-1 NA CSVGIRDREGYTF TGCAGCGTTGGAATCCGGGACAGGGAGGGCTACACCTTC
TRBJ2-5 NA TRBV6-2/TRBV6-3 NA CASSGADRLTQETQYF TGTGCCAGCAGTGGTGCCGACAGGCTTACTCAAGAGACCCAGTACTTC
TRBJ2-5 NA TRBV4-3 NA CASSQALGGTQETQYF TGCGCCAGCAGCCAGGCTCTAGGGGGAACTCAAGAGACCCAGTACTTC
TRBJ1-6 TRBD1 TRBV5-1 many CASSLESPGQGIRGLYNSPLHF TGCGCCAGCAGCTTGGAATCTCCAGGACAGGGGATTCGGGGCCTTTATAATTCACCCCTCCACTTT
TRBJ1-4 NA TRBV5-6 NA CASSLLDAGNEKLFF TGTGCCAGCAGCTTGTTAGACGCTGGCAATGAAAAACTGTTTTTT
TRBJ1-1 NA TRBV5-1 few CASSLDVWSNTEAFF TGCGCCAGCAGCTTGGATGTGTGGTCGAACACTGAAGCTTTCTTT
TRBJ2-2 NA TRBV11-2 many CASSLPGELFF TGTGCCAGCAGCCTCCCTGGGGAGCTGTTTTTT
TRBJ2-2 NA TRBV4-2 few CASSQDQTYTGELFF TGTGCCAGCAGCCAAGATCAGACCTACACCGGGGAGCTGTTTTTT
TRBJ2-2 NA TRBV24-1 few CATSDLPGHSTGELFF TGTGCCACCAGTGATTTACCGGGACATAGCACCGGGGAGCTGTTTTTT
TRBJ1-4 TRBD1 TRBV18 few CASSLRTGGLEKLFF TGTGCCAGCTCACTAAGGACAGGGGGCCTCGAAAAACTGTTTTTT
TRBJ1-2 NA TRBV5-6 NA CASSLMASRRGYTF TGTGCCAGCAGCTTAATGGCCTCCAGGAGAGGCTACACCTTC
TRBJ1-5 NA TRBV7-9 NA CASSLRGDNQPQHF TGTGCCAGCAGCCTGAGAGGGGATAATCAGCCCCAGCATTTT
TRBJ2-7 TRBD2 TRBV6-5 NA CASSRLAGAYEQYF TGTGCCAGCAGTCGACTAGCGGGGGCCTACGAGCAGTACTTC
TRBJ2-7 NA TRBV7-3 many CASSLSATVPYEQYF TGTGCCAGCAGCTTATCTGCGACGGTCCCCTACGAGCAGTACTTC
TRBJ2-5 NA TRBV2 NA CATQRSILDMRFRETQYF TGTGCCACCCAGCGTTCGATTTTGGACATGAGGTTTCGAGAGACCCAGTACTTC
TRBJ1-1 TRBD1 TRBV28 NA CASRSPGGRNTEAFF TGTGCCAGCAGAAGCCCAGGGGGCAGGAACACTGAAGCTTTCTTT
TRBJ1-4 NA TRBV6-6 NA CASSATNEKLFF TGTGCCAGCAGCGCAACTAATGAAAAACTGTTTTTT
TRBJ1-1 NA TRBV7-2 NA CASSSNHGSESF TGTGCCAGCAGCTCGAACCACGGGTCAGAGTCTTTT
TRBJ1-6 TRBD1 TRBV10-3 many CASSPGQGRSPLHF TGTGCCAGCAGCCCGGGACAGGGTCGTTCACCCCTCCACTTT
TRBJ2-2 NA TRBV5-1 NA CASSFSRGNTGELFF TGCGCCAGCAGCTTTTCACGGGGAAACACCGGGGAGCTGTTTTTT
TRBJ2-1 NA TRBV29-1 many CSGTRTGVGNEQFF TGCAGCGGGACTCGGACCGGGGTTGGGAATGAGCAGTTCTTC
TRBJ1-1 NA TRBV12-3/TRBV12-4 few CASRRRAPAFF TGTGCCAGCAGGCGACGGGCACCAGCTTTCTTT
TRBJ2-3 NA TRBV7-2 NA CASSGNYGTLSTDTQYF TGTGCCAGCAGCGGAAATTACGGGACTCTTAGCACAGATACGCAGTATTTT
TRBJ1-5 NA TRBV25-1 few CASSEVAGQPQHF TGTGCCAGCAGTGAGGTTGCCGGCCAGCCCCAGCATTTT
TRBJ2-3 TRBD2 TRBV30 NA CAWSAASGGTDTQYF TGTGCCTGGAGTGCGGCTAGCGGGGGCACAGATACGCAGTATTTT
TRBJ2-2 TRBD1 TRBV6-5 NA CASSYGQGWTGELFF TGTGCCAGCAGTTACGGACAGGGGTGGACCGGGGAGCTGTTTTTT
TRBJ2-5 NA TRBV12-3/TRBV12-4 few CASSLGGRGETQYF TGTGCCAGCAGTTTAGGCGGACGAGGAGAGACCCAGTACTTC
TRBJ2-2 NA TRBV6-5 NA CASSYRGGELFF TGTGCCAGCAGTTACCGGGGCGGGGAGCTGTTTTTT
TRBJ2-1 NA TRBV13 NA CASSSRWQGGPNEQFF TGTGCCAGCAGCTCCAGGTGGCAGGGGGGCCCCAATGAGCAGTTCTTC
TRBJ2-1 NA TRBV12-3/TRBV12-4 many CASSHSDYNEQFF TGTGCCAGCAGCCATTCAGATTACAATGAGCAGTTCTTC
TRBJ1-6 TRBD1 TRBV3-1 NA CASSQGQGYSPLHF TGTGCCAGCAGCCAAGGACAGGGATATTCACCCCTCCACTTT
TRBJ2-5 TRBD2 TRBV20-1 NA CSGTSGGKQETQYF TGCAGCGGGACTAGCGGGGGAAAGCAAGAGACCCAGTACTTC